Described below is a single T cell receptor (beta chain) sequence and its context. Its specificity is not known. Using a J-beta primer mix together with a sample-barcoded 5' primer, a second PCR was run for roughly 7 to 11 cycles. Every molecule of cDNA carried a tag from a template-switch adaptor with 12 random nucleotides. TCRdb re-called the 5' RACE reads through MiXCR, storing one row per CDR3 protein. The data hold around 1,600,000 distinct CDR3 sequences, with roughly two fifths observed a single time. The sample comes from a study of blood T cells in healthy people across ages. The CDR3 is 14 residues long. Looked up from germline, CDR1 is DFQATT and CDR2 is SNEGSKA (reference sequence). V dropped 4 bases and J dropped 11; count of bases not matched to a gene: 12. Study-wide findings and caveats: There was no known CMV status for donors, so expanded clonotype changes were possibly confounded.

This chain joins TRBV20-1 and TRBJ2-5; 11 bases line up with TRBD2. Sequencing was carried out using blood. This clonotype was sampled from a woman aged 18-29 years in good health. The CDR3 sequence is CSATLAGGPGEQYF. The CDR3 DNA is TGCAGTGCTACCCTAGCGGGAGGTCCCGGGGAGCAGTACTTC.